This T cell receptor beta chain originates from a study of T cell changes during pregnancy in multiple sclerosis. V lost 0 bases and J 4 bases, leaving 5 bases between the germline ends. Germline-derived CDR1 and CDR2 are SGDLS and YYNGEE. The CDR3 covers 13 residues. Sequencing used immunoSEQ multiplex PCR; TCRdb keeps in-frame clones, though not all of them. There are over 50,000 clones in the sample; 90% occur only once, and roughly 2.1% lies in the top ten. This chain connects TRBV9 to TRBJ1-3; tentative D call: TRBD1 (5 bases). The sample here was peripheral blood, taken in the first trimester of pregnancy. The sequence derives from a female donor in good health, enrolled as a control in a pregnancy study. CDR3 bases: TGTGCCAGCAGCGTAGACAGGGGAAACACCATATATTTT. Residues: CASSVDRGNTIYF.